This TCR beta chain was retrieved from a study of cytomegalovirus exposure and HLA in healthy donors. Some clones are missing from TCRdb's copy, which holds only in-frame ones; the method was immunoSEQ multiplex PCR. The profile covers 120,000 or so clones, with approximately 90% appearing a single time and around 2% taken by the ten largest. The validation cohort, a group of 120 subjects, included the donors and was separate from the roughly 670-subject first cohort. The germline V gene encodes CDR1 MDHEN and CDR2 SYDVKM. V was shortened by 3 bases and J by 4 bases, with 12 bases between the two germline ends. The CDR3 totals 14 residues.

The clonotype was recovered from a man younger than 35 in good health and CMV-seronegative. The sample taken for sequencing was PBMCs. The rearrangement links TRBV28 to TRBJ1-1; possible D gene TRBD1, 6 bases. Here the CDR3 reads CASSFAGDRTEAFF. The CDR3 DNA follows: TGTGCCAGCAGTTTTGCAGGGGATCGCACTGAAGCTTTCTTT. The full variable domain, its missing parts supplied by reference TRBV28 and TRBJ1-1, is DVKVTQSSRYLVKRTGEKVFLECVQDMDHENMFWYRQDPGLGLRLIYFSYDVKMKEKGDIPEGYSVSREKKERFSLILESASTNQTSMYLCASSFAGDRTEAFFGQGTRLTVV.